This T cell receptor (beta chain) came from a study of OX40 agonist ivuxolimab in advanced cancers. Whole-study context: Among those treated, three patients had partial responses, one with hepatocellular carcinoma and two with cutaneous melanoma.

Data came from immunoSEQ multiplex PCR; TCRdb stores just in-frame clones and leaves some out. The data hold some 83,000 clones, with around 90% observed a single time. Trimming stripped 3 bases from V and 0 bases from J, with 11 bases between. Per germline, CDR1 LGHNA and CDR2 YSLEER. The CDR3 sequence is 15 residues long. The sequenced sample was CD4+ or CD8+ T cells sorted from blood, obtained in a trial of the OX40 agonist ivuxolimab. This chain joins TRBV4-3 and TRBJ1-1, with a possible D match to TRBD1 (6 bases). This sequence was found in an adult with an advanced solid tumor such as melanoma, head and neck, liver or kidney cancer. The CDR3 is CASSQQNRVNTEAFF. CDR3 DNA: TGCGCCAGCAGCCAGCAAAACAGGGTGAACACTGAAGCTTTCTTT.